What follows are 32 T cell receptor beta chains derived from one specimen sequenced in a study of T cells in Graves' hyperthyroidism and ophthalmopathy. The TCR beta CDR3 regions underwent amplification using RNA transcripts as the source. A set of HTBI primers served as the primers for a first-round RT-PCR of the TCR CDR3. TCRdb fed the multiplex PCR reads into MiXCR, producing one record per CDR3 protein. The sample contains hundreds of thousands of distinct CDR3 sequences, approximately 15% of which appear only once. Sample: blood. Receptors were obtained from a woman in her thirties or forties with Graves' ophthalmopathy.

Comment on this clonotype: A much larger clone differs by one base, so this may be a read error. V and J are TRBV27 and TRBJ2-5; D is perhaps TRBD1 (6 bases). The end of the DNA is better explained by TRBJ2-1, so the J call may be wrong. The germline V gene encodes CDR1 MNHEY and CDR2 SMNVEV (reference sequence). This CDR3 has 18 amino acids. The CDR3 protein is CASSLSKREADSGETQFF. Here the CDR3 DNA reads TGTGCCAGCAGTTTATCCAAGCGAGAGGCGGACAGTGGGGAGACCCAGTTCTTC.

This clonotype appeared many times. The chain uses TRBV18 and TRBJ1-1; 7 nucleotides align to TRBD1. This CDR3 has 14 residues. Germline CDR1 and CDR2: KGHSH and LQKENI. The junction had 7 bases not matched to a gene; V was cut back by 6 bases and J by 3 bases. CDR3 DNA: TGTGCCAGCTCCCCGGCGGGACAGTACACTGAAGCTTTCTTT. Amino acid sequence: CASSPAGQYTEAFF.

In this sample, this clonotype turned up once. This chain uses TRBV5-1 with TRBJ1-3; the match to TRBD1 covers 7 bases. The CDR3 has 16 amino acids. V shed 0 bases, J shed 0 bases, and the junction held 3 bases outside the gene matches. The V gene's germline CDR1 is SGHRS and CDR2 YFSETQ. The CDR3 DNA follows: TGCGCCAGCAGCTTGGACAGGGGAGGCTCTGGAAACACCATATATTTT. Translating it yields CASSLDRGGSGNTIYF.

This clonotype was observed many times. For the CDR3, the DNA is TGTGCCAGCACGTCACAGGGGGGGACTGAAGCTTTCTTT. Translated: CASTSQGGTEAFF. The J gene is TRBJ1-1, the V gene TRBV3-1; TRBD1 matches 8 bases. This CDR3 comprises 13 residues. Germline V gene sequence: CDR1 LGHDT, CDR2 YNNKEL (reference sequence). Trimming at V came to 7 bases and at J to 5 bases, leaving 6 bases not matched to a gene.

The chain has TRBV6-1 and TRBJ1-4; D is unclear. The length of the CDR3 is 12 residues. The germline V and J ends were trimmed by 4 bases and 8 bases, with 8 bases remaining between them. CDR1 is MNHNS and CDR2 is SASEGT in the germline V gene. CDR3 coding DNA: TGTGCCAGCAGTGGAGGTCAGGAAAAACTGTTTTTT. Residues: CASSGGQEKLFF.

J is TRBJ1-6 and V is TRBV5-6; D is perhaps TRBD1 (6 bases). This CDR3 has 15 residues. Germline V gives CDR1 SGHDT, CDR2 YYEEEE. Deletions cut 2 bases from V and 10 bases from J, with 16 bases between. The CDR3 bases are TGTGCCAGCAGCTTCTCTACGGGGGCAGGATCACCCCTCCACTTT. Residues: CASSFSTGAGSPLHF.

This clonotype has ten or more counts. V is TRBV11-2 and J is TRBJ2-4; the D call may be TRBD1 or TRBD2 (5 bases each). V dropped 5 bases and J dropped 0 bases, with 14 bases sitting between them. The germline CDR1 and CDR2 sequences are SGHAT and FQNNGV. There are 16 residues in the CDR3. CDR3 in amino acids: CASSEGTVGAKNIQYF. The CDR3 DNA sequence: TGTGCCAGCAGCGAGGGGACGGTGGGAGCCAAAAACATTCAGTACTTC.

V and J are TRBV7-9 and TRBJ2-5, with TRBD1 identical over 9 bases. The CDR3 is 15 amino acids. The germline V gene has CDR1 SEHNR and CDR2 FQNEAQ (reference sequence). The V and J ends lost 1 base and 4 bases, in that order; junction bases with no gene match: 4. CDR3 loop: CASSLGGTGIETQYF. The CDR3 nucleotides are TGTGCCAGCAGCTTAGGAGGGACAGGGATAGAGACCCAGTACTTC.

This clonotype was counted a few times. The chain has TRBV28 and TRBJ1-2, with 7 bases identical to TRBD1. The CDR3 has 15 residues. The ends lost 5 bases at V and 4 bases at J; junction bases unmatched: 10. Per germline, CDR1 MDHEN and CDR2 SYDVKM. The CDR3 nucleotides read TGTGCCAGCAGTAAACAGGGGAGTGTTGGCTATGGCTACACCTTC. It specifies CASSKQGSVGYGYTF.

There are a few counts of this clonotype. The chain uses TRBV12-3 or TRBV12-4 and TRBJ2-1; the D gene is possibly TRBD1 (5 bases). The V gene lost 6 bases and the J gene lost 8 bases, with 20 bases spanning the gap. The CDR3 length is 15 residues. The CDR3 DNA follows: TGTGCCAGCAGCCTACAAGGGGCTTTCAGGGATGAGCAGTTCTTC. It encodes CASSLQGAFRDEQFF.

This clonotype appeared many times. The chain combines TRBV20-1 with TRBJ2-2; TRBD2 agrees at 8 bases. The length of the CDR3 is 13 residues. CDR1 and CDR2 from the germline V gene are DFQATT and SNEGSKA (reference sequence). The J segment lost 7 bases and the V segment lost 6 bases, leaving 7 bases of the junction unmatched. This CDR3 reads CSAKLAVVGELFF. The CDR3 nucleotides are TGCAGTGCCAAACTAGCGGTCGTCGGGGAGCTGTTTTTT.

The rearrangement links TRBV20-1 to TRBJ2-1; D call uncertain. Between the trimmed V and J ends, which lost 3 bases and 7 bases, there was a span of 16 bases. The CDR3 is made up of 14 amino acids. In germline, CDR1 is DFQATT, CDR2 SNEGSKA (reference sequence). CDR3 loop: CSASASRSGNEQFF. As DNA, the CDR3 is TGCAGTGCTAGCGCTAGTCGGTCTGGGAATGAGCAGTTCTTC.

This clonotype was seen at least ten times. The chain combines TRBV7-3 with TRBJ1-1; the D is unclear. The CDR3 consists of 15 residues. Germline V gives CDR1 SGHTA, CDR2 FQGTGA. Trimming stripped 5 bases from V and 0 bases from J, with 13 bases between. The CDR3 sequence: CASSPPSELNTEAFF. CDR3 bases: TGTGCCAGCAGCCCCCCCTCGGAGCTGAACACTGAAGCTTTCTTT. Based on the CDR3 plus reference TRBV7-3 and TRBJ1-1, the full variable domain is GAGVSQTPSNKVTEKGKYVELRCDPISGHTALYWYRQSLGQGPEFLIYFQGTGAADDSGLPNDRFFAVRPEGSVSTLKIQRTERGDSAVYLCASSPPSELNTEAFFGQGTRLTVV.

This clonotype has ten or more counts. As DNA, the CDR3 is TGTGCCAGCAGTTTCGGGGCTAGCGGGAGTGATGAGCAGTTCTTC. It codes for CASSFGASGSDEQFF. The rearrangement links TRBV28 to TRBJ2-1; 10 positions match TRBD2. The CDR3 extends over 15 amino acids. After removal of 3 bases from V and 8 bases from J, the junction contained 7 bases not matched to a gene. CDR1 and CDR2 from the germline V gene are MDHEN and SYDVKM.

This clonotype was seen many times. The J gene is TRBJ2-3, the V gene TRBV25-1, with D possibly called TRBD1 or TRBD2 (6 bases each). This CDR3 is built from 16 residues. The V gene's germline CDR1 is MGHDK and CDR2 SYGVNS. V was cut by 3 bases and J by 3 bases, with 16 bases left in between. In DNA, the CDR3 is TGTGCCAGCAGTGAGCCGGACCAGGGGAGGACAGATACGCAGTATTTT. It is translated as CASSEPDQGRTDTQYF.

The genes are TRBV30 and TRBJ1-5, with TRBD1 matching 9 bases. The CDR3 length is 15 residues. Germline trimming cut 4 bases from V and 7 bases from J; bases unmatched to any gene: 11. The germline gives CDR1 GTSNPN, CDR2 SVGIG (reference sequence). CDR3 protein: CAWNSQGARGQPQHF. CDR3 in DNA: TGTGCCTGGAACTCACAGGGGGCTCGAGGCCAGCCCCAGCATTTT.

The J gene is TRBJ1-1, the V gene TRBV11-2; 10 nucleotides align to TRBD1. V lost 1 base and J lost 5; bases outside the gene matches: 4. The CDR3 is 15 amino acids. Germline CDR1 is SGHAT and CDR2 is FQNNGV. The CDR3 nucleotides are TGTGCCAGCAGCTTAGGACAGGGGGCGAGGACTGAAGCTTTCTTT. Amino acids: CASSLGQGARTEAFF.

This clonotype was seen at least ten times. The chain recombines TRBV18 with TRBJ2-5, with 8 positions matching TRBD1. V was clipped by 5 bases and J by 5 bases; unmatched bases: 10. Germline lookup yields CDR1 KGHSH and CDR2 LQKENI. This CDR3 region has 15 residues. CDR3 residues: CASSTGQGSVETQYF. The CDR3 DNA reads TGTGCCAGCTCAACCGGACAGGGAAGTGTTGAGACCCAGTACTTC. Using reference TRBV18 and TRBJ2-5 for the parts outside the CDR3, the full variable domain is NAGVMQNPRHLVRRRGQEARLRCSPMKGHSHVYWYRQLPEEGLKFMVYLQKENIIDESGMPKERFSAEFPKEGPSILRIQQVVRGDSAAYFCASSTGQGSVETQYFGPGTRLLVL.

The chain employs TRBV12-3 or TRBV12-4 and TRBJ1-1; TRBD1 agrees at 10 bases. V was clipped by 6 bases and J by 3 bases; unmatched bases: 13. The CDR3 has 17 amino acids. The CDR3 sequence is CASSRRQGARVDTEAFF. The CDR3 nucleotides are TGTGCCAGCAGCCGACGACAGGGGGCTAGGGTGGACACTGAAGCTTTCTTT.

The J gene is TRBJ2-3, the V gene TRBV29-1; TRBD1 aligns across 8 bases. J lost 3 bases, V lost 6 bases, and 5 bases had no gene match. CDR3 length: 13 amino acids. Per germline, CDR1 SQVTM and CDR2 ANQGSEA. Here the CDR3 DNA reads TGCAGCGTCCGTAGACAGGGGACAGATACGCAGTATTTT. Translating it yields CSVRRQGTDTQYF.

This clonotype was seen more than once but under ten times. The J gene is TRBJ1-2, the V gene TRBV28; TRBD1 matches 8 bases. Germline trimming cut 5 bases from V and 4 bases from J; bases unmatched to any gene: 9. This CDR3 comprises 15 residues. The V gene's germline CDR1 is MDHEN and CDR2 SYDVKM. This CDR3 is CASSGLGTGIYGYTF. CDR3 DNA sequence: TGTGCCAGCAGTGGCCTTGGGACAGGCATCTATGGCTACACCTTC.

The V call is TRBV7-9, the J call TRBJ2-3; D possibly corresponds to TRBD2 (7 bases). This CDR3 comprises 15 residues. The V end lost 0 bases, the J end lost 4 bases, and 11 bases lay between the germline ends. Germline CDR1 is SEHNR and CDR2 is FQNEAQ (reference sequence). The CDR3 bases are TGTGCCAGCAGCTTAGCTCGGGGGGCCTCAGATACGCAGTATTTT. Its protein is CASSLARGASDTQYF.

This clonotype has just a few counts. The chain recombines TRBV10-3 with TRBJ2-1; TRBD1 aligns across 7 bases. CDR3 length equals 14 residues. V lost 3 bases, J lost 6 bases, and 5 bases stayed unmatched. Germline CDR1 reads ENHRY; CDR2 reads SYGVKD. The CDR3 DNA reads as TGTGCCATCAGTGATCTTACAGGGGTCAATGAGCAGTTCTTC. Its protein product is CAISDLTGVNEQFF.

This clonotype came up many times. This chain uses TRBV3-1 with TRBJ2-1; perhaps D is TRBD1 or TRBD2 (7 bases each). V lost 7 bases and J 10 bases, leaving 17 bases between the germline ends. The CDR3 runs to 13 residues. Germline V gene sequence: CDR1 LGHDT, CDR2 YNNKEL (reference sequence). DNA of the CDR3: TGTGCCAGCACCCCACAGGGGAGGGCCGAGCAGTTCTTC. Amino acids: CASTPQGRAEQFF.

The chain combines TRBV5-4 with TRBJ2-3; 8 bases are a match to TRBD2. Germline V gene lookup returns CDR1 SGHNT and CDR2 YYREEE (reference sequence). The CDR3 consists of 18 residues. V lost 3 bases, J lost 2 bases, and 14 bases stayed unmatched. The CDR3 DNA follows: TGTGCCAGCAGCTCGAACCTCGGAGTAGCGGGAATCACAGATACGCAGTATTTT. Translating gives CASSSNLGVAGITDTQYF.

The gene calls are TRBV19 and TRBJ1-1; D may be TRBD1 (5 bases). The CDR3 loop spans 14 amino acids. V lost 2 bases and J 1 base, leaving 8 bases between the germline ends. Germline loops: CDR1 LNHDA, CDR2 SQIVND (reference sequence). For the CDR3, the DNA is TGTGCCAGTAGTATAAGTGGGACGAACACTGAAGCTTTCTTT. This gives the protein CASSISGTNTEAFF. The whole variable domain, remainder taken from reference TRBV19 and TRBJ1-1, is DGGITQSPKYLFRKEGQNVTLSCEQNLNHDAMYWYRQDPGQGLRLIYYSQIVNDFQKGDIAEGYSVSREKKESFPLTVTSAQKNPTAFYLCASSISGTNTEAFFGQGTRLTVV.

This clonotype appeared many times. The chain uses TRBV18 and TRBJ1-5; no firm D call. Trimming took off 2 bases at V and 1 base at J, with 6 bases between the two ends. Germline CDR1 reads KGHSH; CDR2 reads LQKENI. The CDR3 is made up of 14 amino acids. CDR3 DNA: TGTGCCAGCTCACCAGGGTTGAGCAATCAGCCCCAGCATTTT. The encoded protein is CASSPGLSNQPQHF.

Many counts were recorded for this clonotype. The rearrangement links TRBV2 to TRBJ1-4, with 10 bases lining up with TRBD1. The CDR3 consists of 14 residues. The J segment lost 8 bases and the V segment lost 1 base, leaving 1 base of the junction unmatched. Germline V CDR1 and CDR2: SNHLY, FYNNEI. CDR3 residues: CASSEGTGGEKLFF. The CDR3 DNA follows: TGTGCCAGCAGTGAAGGGACAGGGGGAGAAAAACTGTTTTTT.

This clonotype has just a few counts. The chain has TRBV6-1 and TRBJ1-5; the D gene is possibly TRBD1 (5 bases). Trimming stripped 6 bases from V and 2 bases from J, with 17 bases between. The CDR3 loop spans 16 amino acids. Germline CDR1 MNHNS, CDR2 SASEGT. DNA for the CDR3: TGTGCCAGCAGGTCAACCCAGGGTGTCGGCAATCAGCCCCAGCATTTT. Its protein is CASRSTQGVGNQPQHF.

This clonotype was counted at least ten times. V usage is TRBV12-3 or TRBV12-4 and J usage is TRBJ1-1, with D maybe TRBD1 (5 bases). This CDR3 has 15 amino acids. Trimming removed 5 bases at V and 0 bases at J, with 13 bases between. The chain's CDR3 is CASSGVGTVNTEAFF. The CDR3 DNA reads as TGTGCCAGCAGTGGGGTCGGGACGGTGAACACTGAAGCTTTCTTT.

The chain is built from TRBV28 and TRBJ2-1; TRBD2 agrees at 14 bases. The CDR3 extends over 17 amino acids. V shed 6 bases and J 4 bases; nucleotides not matched to a gene: 8. CDR1 is MDHEN and CDR2 is SYDVKM in the germline V gene. CDR3 sequence: CASRKFGLAGGYNEQFF. In DNA, the CDR3 is TGTGCCAGCAGAAAATTCGGACTAGCGGGAGGATACAATGAGCAGTTCTTC.

In this sample, this clonotype turned up many times. The V gene is TRBV20-1, the J gene TRBJ2-1; possible D gene TRBD2, 6 bases. Germline CDR1 DFQATT, CDR2 SNEGSKA (reference sequence). V was shortened by 1 base and J by 9 bases, with 19 bases between the two germline ends. CDR3 length: 15 amino acids. CDR3 coding DNA: TGCAGTGCTAGAGGGCGGGGAGCCCGCAACGGTGAGCAGTTCTTC. Translation gives CSARGRGARNGEQFF.